These 21 T cell receptor beta chains came from one sample sequenced in a study of shared clonotypes between healthy human individuals. This table comes from immunoSEQ multiplex PCR, and its TCRdb copy is limited to in-frame clones, with some not included. The profile shows around 1.1 million clones, 60% to 85% of them singletons. The sequenced sample consisted of memory CD4+ T cells from PBMCs. Subset defined: CD45RA-negative fraction. These receptor sequences come from a man between 18 and 35 years old in good health. Some clones in this sample may be carry-over from other donors' samples.

J is TRBJ1-5 and V is TRBV4-2, with D hard to call. This CDR3 region has 16 residues. V lost 1 base and J 1 base, leaving 11 bases between the germline ends. Germline values: CDR1 LGHNA, CDR2 YNFKEQ. The CDR3 loop is CASSQAGIGSNQPQHF. The CDR3 coding sequence is TGTGCCAGCAGCCAAGCGGGAATTGGGAGCAATCAGCCCCAGCATTTT.

On this clone itself: This CDR3 is also generated by other DNA sequences in the sample. This rearrangement joins TRBV2 to TRBJ2-3; TRBD2 aligns across 10 bases. The CDR3 sequence is 15 residues long. From germline, CDR1 is SNHLY and CDR2 FYNNEI. V lost 6 bases and J lost 0; bases outside the gene matches: 3. CDR3 region: CASSELAGSTDTQYF. The CDR3 coding sequence is TGTGCCAGCAGCGAACTAGCGGGAAGCACAGATACGCAGTATTTT. Variable domain in full (rest from reference TRBV2 and TRBJ2-3): EPEVTQTPSHQVTQMGQEVILRCVPISNHLYFYWYRQILGQKVEFLVSFYNNEISEKSEIFDDQFSVERPDGSNFTLKIRSTKLEDSAMYFCASSELAGSTDTQYFGPGTRLTVL.

This clone was observed a single time. The genes are TRBV28 and TRBJ2-7; 9 nucleotides line up with TRBD1. Germline V gives CDR1 MDHEN, CDR2 SYDVKM. The V gene end was trimmed by 6 bases and the J gene end by 4 bases; junction bases not matched to a gene: 10. The CDR3 covers 15 residues. This chain's CDR3 is CASRPGTGLVYEQYF. CDR3 DNA sequence: TGTGCCAGCAGACCCGGGACAGGGCTGGTTTACGAGCAGTACTTC.

The V and J genes are TRBV28 and TRBJ1-5; D remains ambiguous. The CDR3 has 13 residues. Per germline, CDR1 MDHEN and CDR2 SYDVKM. Trimming left V 6 bases short and J 4 bases short, with 10 bases between. Here the CDR3 reads CASSWLGNQPQHF. For the CDR3, the DNA is TGTGCCAGCAGCTGGTTGGGGAATCAGCCCCAGCATTTT.

As to this clone: This same CDR3 is encoded by further DNA sequences in the sample. The V gene is TRBV9, the J gene TRBJ1-2; D is unresolved. The germline CDR1 and CDR2 sequences are SGDLS and YYNGEE. The CDR3 runs 13 residues. V was clipped by 0 bases and J by 5 bases, with 8 bases between them. The CDR3 is CASSVASGYGYTF. The CDR3 DNA sequence: TGTGCCAGCAGCGTAGCCTCCGGGTATGGCTACACCTTC.

This clone was seen only once. V and J are TRBV11-3 and TRBJ2-7; D uncertain. The CDR3 extends over 13 amino acids. In germline, CDR1 is SGHNT, CDR2 YENEEA. With 4 bases removed from V and 3 bases from J, the gap between germline ends came to 10 bases. CDR3 nucleotide sequence: TGTGCCAGCAGCTCTGAATGGGGCTACGAGCAGTACTTC. It yields the protein CASSSEWGYEQYF.

The V gene is TRBV5-1, the J gene TRBJ1-2; 8 bases agree with TRBD1. CDR1 and CDR2 from the germline V gene are SGHRS and YFSETQ. The trim removed 4 bases at V and 4 bases at J, leaving 6 bases unmatched. There are 14 residues in the CDR3. The CDR3 is CASSLQGGGYGYTF. DNA for the CDR3: TGCGCCAGCAGCCTACAGGGGGGTGGCTATGGCTACACCTTC.

For this clone: Here the CDR3 omits its conserved ending phenylalanine or tryptophan, so a read error is the likely source. V and J are TRBV13 and TRBJ1-2; 8 positions match TRBD1. CDR3 length: 15 residues. Per the germline V gene, CDR1 is PRHDT and CDR2 is FYEKMQ (reference sequence). Trimming at V came to 5 bases and at J to 2 bases, leaving 7 bases not matched to a gene. The CDR3 nucleotides read TGTGCCAGCAGCGTAAGGGACAGGCCGAACTATGGCTACACCTCC. Encoded protein: CASSVRDRPNYGYTS.

The gene calls are TRBV6-5 and TRBJ2-2, with unresolved D. Trimming cost V 7 bases and J 7 bases, with 13 bases left between them. The CDR3 loop spans 13 amino acids. From germline, CDR1 is MNHEY and CDR2 SVGAGI. CDR3 DNA: TGTGCCAGCAATGACATCCGGAACGGGGAGCTGTTTTTT. Translated: CASNDIRNGELFF.

V is TRBV27 and J is TRBJ2-7, with D possibly TRBD2 on 6 matching bases. The CDR3 totals 13 residues. Germline V gives CDR1 MNHEY, CDR2 SMNVEV (reference sequence). With 5 bases removed from V and 8 bases from J, the gap between germline ends came to 16 bases. The CDR3 is CASSGIQRAQQYF. The CDR3 DNA is TGTGCCAGCAGTGGCATACAGCGGGCCCAGCAGTACTTC.

Written as DNA, the CDR3 is TGTGCCAGCAGCCCAAGGATCTCAGCGGGAGGTTATGAGCAGTTCTTC. This gives the protein CASSPRISAGGYEQFF. The chain couples TRBV7-3 to TRBJ2-1; 9 nucleotides line up with TRBD2. V gave up 5 bases and J gave up 8 bases; unmatched junction bases: 13. Looked up from germline, CDR1 is SGHTA and CDR2 is FQGTGA. This CDR3 comprises 16 residues.

This clone was detected once. This chain joins TRBV27 and TRBJ2-3; D possibly corresponds to TRBD2 (6 bases). V lost 0 bases to trimming and J lost 5 bases, with 18 bases between them. The CDR3 runs to 17 residues. Germline loops: CDR1 MNHEY, CDR2 SMNVEV (reference sequence). The CDR3 loop reads CASSLSRLAKRGDTQYF. CDR3 in DNA: TGTGCCAGCAGTTTATCGCGGCTAGCGAAACGAGGAGATACGCAGTATTTT.

This CDR3 is CASSQDPKRISYNSPLHF. The CDR3 bases are TGTGCCAGCAGCCAAGACCCCAAGAGGATCTCCTATAATTCACCCCTCCACTTT. This chain links TRBV4-2 with TRBJ1-6; D remains ambiguous. This CDR3 is 18 amino acids long. Deletions cut 0 bases from V and 0 bases from J, with 12 bases between. Germline CDR1 and CDR2: LGHNA and YNFKEQ.

There are many counts of this clone. V is TRBV15 and J is TRBJ2-6; a weak D match, TRBD1 (6 bases). V was cut by 3 bases and J by 3 bases, with 15 bases left in between. Germline lookup yields CDR1 LNHNV and CDR2 YYDKDF (reference sequence). This CDR3 has 17 amino acids. The chain's CDR3 is CATSRETGFYGANVLTF. The DNA for the CDR3 is TGTGCCACCAGCAGGGAGACAGGTTTCTATGGGGCCAACGTCCTGACTTTC.

This clone was detected once. The gene calls are TRBV29-1 and TRBJ1-4, with D perhaps TRBD1 (5 bases). V lost 4 bases and J lost 5, with 11 bases in between. Germline CDR1 and CDR2: SQVTM and ANQGSEA. CDR3 size: 13 residues. The CDR3, as DNA: TGCAGCGTTGTTGGGGCTTTCAATGAAAAACTGTTTTTT. This encodes CSVVGAFNEKLFF.

This chain uses TRBV9 with TRBJ2-1; 10 nucleotides agree with TRBD1. The germline CDR1 and CDR2 sequences are SGDLS and YYNGEE. J was trimmed by 2 bases and V by 3 bases; bases with no gene match: 2. The CDR3 has 15 residues. CDR3 nucleotides: TGTGCCAGCAGCGCAGGACAGGGGGCCTACAATGAGCAGTTCTTC. The encoded protein is CASSAGQGAYNEQFF.

The gene calls are TRBV30 and TRBJ1-3, with D maybe TRBD1 (6 bases). CDR3 length: 14 amino acids. The germline V gene encodes CDR1 GTSNPN and CDR2 SVGIG (reference sequence). The V and J ends lost 4 bases and 0 bases respectively, with 10 bases between them. This chain's CDR3 is CAWTGQNSGNTIYF. The CDR3 nucleotides read TGTGCCTGGACTGGACAGAACTCTGGAAACACCATATATTTT.

This clone was picked up a small number of times. Other nucleotide sequences in the sample specify the same CDR3. The rearrangement links TRBV20-1 to TRBJ2-7; 8 nucleotides line up with TRBD2. Germline trimming cut 6 bases from V and 4 bases from J; bases unmatched to any gene: 2. The CDR3 extends over 11 amino acids. Looked up from germline, CDR1 is DFQATT and CDR2 is SNEGSKA (reference sequence). The CDR3, as DNA: TGCAGTGCCGGGGGGGGTTACGAGCAGTACTTC. Its translation: CSAGGGYEQYF.

J is TRBJ2-1 and V is TRBV4-1, with D hard to call. Germline assignment: CDR1 MGHRA and CDR2 YSYEKL. This CDR3 is built from 15 residues. The V end was cut by 0 bases, the J end by 0 bases, with 6 bases between. For the CDR3, the DNA is TGCGCCAGCAGCCAAGATCCAATCTCCTACAATGAGCAGTTCTTC. Translating gives CASSQDPISYNEQFF.

This clone was recorded only once. The V call is TRBV9, the J call TRBJ2-2; 7 nucleotides align to TRBD2. After removal of 3 bases from V and 1 base from J, the junction contained 9 bases not matched to a gene. In germline, CDR1 is SGDLS, CDR2 YYNGEE. The CDR3 is 17 amino acids. The DNA of the CDR3 is TGTGCCAGCAGCGGGGGCGGGAGCGGGCGGAACACCGGGGAGCTGTTTTTT. Residues: CASSGGGSGRNTGELFF.

V and J are TRBV9 and TRBJ1-4; the D gene is possibly TRBD1 (5 bases). This CDR3 spans 14 amino acids. V was shortened by 1 base and J by 4 bases, with 8 bases between the two germline ends. Germline V lookup: CDR1 SGDLS, CDR2 YYNGEE. CDR3 in amino acids: CASSVRQNNEKLFF. In nucleotides, the CDR3 is TGTGCCAGCAGCGTACGACAGAATAATGAAAAACTGTTTTTT.